The present T cell receptor (beta chain) was sequenced within a study of blood T cell repertoires in COVID-19. Study as a whole: Both acute and convalescent COVID-19 samples were obtained from the United States, Italy and Spain. In each case, the material was cDNA or gDNA derived from T cells, B-cell-depleted T cells, or PBMCs.

Per the original methods: Estimation of nucleated cell counts relied on the amplification of reference gene primers. TCRdb's copy holds only in-frame clones and misses some; the assay was immunoSEQ multiplex PCR. The D gene and trimming were derived from the DNA, and the V and J assignments and clone size from that table. This sample carries about 310,000 clones, 90% of them seen once, and the ten largest clones take more than 0.85%. The germline V and J ends were trimmed by 10 bases and 4 bases, with 13 bases remaining between them. This CDR3 region has 12 residues. Enrollment of patients from Seattle took place during active infection, with longitudinal follow-up.

The V and J genes are TRBV12-3 or TRBV12-4 and TRBJ1-1; TRBD1 is a possible D gene (6 bases). Sequencing was performed on peripheral blood. The receptor was isolated from a woman between 35 and 50 years old with COVID-19, enrolled during active disease. The CDR3 here is CATRRGATEAFF. CDR3 DNA: TGTGCCACTAGACGGGGGGCCACTGAAGCTTTCTTT.